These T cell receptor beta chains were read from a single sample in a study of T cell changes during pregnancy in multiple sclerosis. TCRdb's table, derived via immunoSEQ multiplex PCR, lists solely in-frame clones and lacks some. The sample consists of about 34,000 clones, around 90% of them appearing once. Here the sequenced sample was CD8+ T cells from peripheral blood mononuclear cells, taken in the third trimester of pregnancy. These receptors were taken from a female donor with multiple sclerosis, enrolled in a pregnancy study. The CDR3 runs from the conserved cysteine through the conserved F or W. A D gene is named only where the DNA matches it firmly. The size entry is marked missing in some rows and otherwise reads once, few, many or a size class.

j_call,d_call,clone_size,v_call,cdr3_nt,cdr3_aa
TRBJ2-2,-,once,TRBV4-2,TGTGCCAGCAGCCCTACATCCAGCGGCGGGGAGCTGTTTTTT,CASSPTSSGGELFF
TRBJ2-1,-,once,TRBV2,TGTGCCAGTGGTACGGACTCCAGCTCCTACAATGAGCAGTTCTTC,CASGTDSSSYNEQFF
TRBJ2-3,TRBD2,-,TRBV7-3,TGTGCCAGCAGCGTCAGCGGGGGATGGCCAACAGATACGCAGTATTTT,CASSVSGGWPTDTQYF
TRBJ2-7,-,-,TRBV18,TGTGCCAGCTCACCAGGCAGGGACTCCTACGAGCAGTACTTC,CASSPGRDSYEQYF
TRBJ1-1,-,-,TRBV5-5,TGTGCCAGCAGCTTGTATGGACAGCTTGAAGCTTTCTTT,CASSLYGQLEAFF
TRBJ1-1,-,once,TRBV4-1,TGCGCCAGCAGCCAAGGTGGGGGGGCGAACACTGAAGCTTTCTTT,CASSQGGGANTEAFF
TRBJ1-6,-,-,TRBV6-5,TGTGCCAGCAGTTCATCACACGGGGCCCTCCACTTT,CASSSSHGALHF
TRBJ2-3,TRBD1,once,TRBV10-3,TGTGCCATCATAGGGACAGGGAAATCTAGCACAGATACGCAGTATTTT,CAIIGTGKSSTDTQYF
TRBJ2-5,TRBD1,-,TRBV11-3,TGTGCCAGCAGCTTAGGACAGGGAGCGACCCAGTACTTC,CASSLGQGATQYF
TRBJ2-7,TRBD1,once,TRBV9,TGTGCCAGCAGCCCCAATCCCGGGACAGGAACCTACGAGCAGTACTTC,CASSPNPGTGTYEQYF
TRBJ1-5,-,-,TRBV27,TGTGCCAGCAGTTTCTTCGGGATGAGCAATCAGCCCCAGCATTTT,CASSFFGMSNQPQHF
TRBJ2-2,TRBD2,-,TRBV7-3,TGTGCCAGCAGCTACTCCTCCGGGGGGTACACCGGGGAGCTGTTTTTT,CASSYSSGGYTGELFF
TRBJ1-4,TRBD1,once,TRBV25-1,TGTGCCAGCAGTGAATGGGACAGGGGGCGAAAAACTGTTTTT,CASSEWDRGRKTVF
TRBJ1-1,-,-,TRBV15,TGTGCCACCAGCAGAGGAGAGGTGAACACTGAAGCTTTCTTT,CATSRGEVNTEAFF
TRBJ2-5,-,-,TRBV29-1,TGCAGCGTTGAAGAGGGGCAGGGGCGAGAGACCCAGTACTTC,CSVEEGQGRETQYF
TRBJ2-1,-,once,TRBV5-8,TGTGCCAGCAGGTCAAGGGGGGGCCGCAGTGAGCAGTTCTTC,CASRSRGGRSEQFF
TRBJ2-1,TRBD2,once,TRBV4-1,TGCGCCAGCAGCCAAGAAGGTGGGATACTAGCGGGGGGTTACAATGAGCAGTTCTTC,CASSQEGGILAGGYNEQFF
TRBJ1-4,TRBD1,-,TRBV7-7,TGTGCTAGCAGCTTCGACAGGGGGGAAAAACTGTTTTTT,CASSFDRGEKLFF
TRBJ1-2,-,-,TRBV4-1,TGCGCCAGCAGCCAAGCCACCCCCCGGGAAGGCTACACCTTC,CASSQATPREGYTF
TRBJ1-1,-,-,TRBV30,TGTGCCTGGAGTGAGTGGGGAGGTGACACTGAAGCTTTCTTT,CAWSEWGGDTEAFF
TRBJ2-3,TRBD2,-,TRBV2,TGTGCCAGCAGGGGGGGAGGGGAGTCCGATACGCAGTATTTT,CASRGGGESDTQYF
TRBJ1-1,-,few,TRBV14,TGTGCCAGCAGCCAAGAAACAGGGACTGAAGCTTTCTTT,CASSQETGTEAFF
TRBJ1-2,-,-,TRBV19,TGTGCCAGTAGTGCGGACGGGACTGACTATGGCTACACCTTC,CASSADGTDYGYTF